The sequence of this TCR beta chain was determined in a study of T cells in Graves' hyperthyroidism and ophthalmopathy (dated by TCRdb to about 2019). Broadly, across the study: Peripheral blood samples were taken at initial diagnosis, before any treatment was given. TCR V-J signatures able to tell the groups apart were searched for in a discovery cohort of 90 to 100 patients, of whom approximately 40 had Graves' ophthalmopathy and about 55 had stable Graves' hyperthyroidism. Prospective prediction of ophthalmopathy was tested in an independent validation cohort of approximately 19 hyperthyroidism patients and around 16 patients who later progressed to ophthalmopathy. In six Graves' hyperthyroidism patients, the study also compared T-cell repertoires from thyroid tissue with T-cell repertoires from blood. After sampling, hyperthyroidism patients received methimazole starting at 30 mg daily, and ophthalmopathy patients received high-dose intravenous methylprednisolone. For training and testing, the 110 or so patients in the discovery cohort were randomly divided in a 7:3 ratio. According to the paper, TCR Vbeta CDR3 sequencing was carried out on some 130 peripheral blood samples, which came from 40 to 45 ophthalmopathy, 75 or so hyperthyroidism and about 17 progressor patients.

The TCR beta CDR3 regions were amplified from RNA transcripts. For the first round of RT-PCR on the TCR CDR3, the HTBI primer set was used together with the Qiagen OneStep RT-PCR kit. A second multiplex PCR round built the libraries, followed by size selection and purification. Sequencing of the libraries was done on an Illumina HiSeq2000 using paired-end 100 bp reads. The authors' analysis ran thus. SOAPnuke was used to process the raw data, removing reads that contained adapters or uncalled bases, had a mean Phred below 15, or lacked an exact match to the constant primer or identifier. High-quality paired reads were merged with COPE v1.2.5, and unique nucleotide sequences were defined as clonotypes. MiTCR v1.1 was used to align clonotypes to the IMGT TRBV, TRBD and TRBJ reference segments. Analysis was restricted to V-J combinations with a frequency above 0.0001, which covered 99.2% of repertoires. The TCS score was defined as F50 (clonal expansion) divided by E x V (chaos), with BLOSUM62-based TCRdist calculated between CDR3 peptides within each V-J. Welch's t-statistics and random forest reduced roughly 500 V-J features to under 15, which were used in a naive Bayes classifier (R e1071). The public reads were quality trimmed at Q25 with fastp and then assembled into clones with MiXCR by TCRdb, keeping productive beta chains. Rows with a matching CDR3 protein are joined into one entry that keeps the most common DNA and genes. TCRdb, not the original authors, processed these V and J calls. Within this sample are 560,000 or so distinct CDR3 sequences, with about 20% of them counted one time only. 47% of the sample goes to the ten largest clones.

For this clonotype: This receptor's antigen is unknown. The record has no base qualities; no much larger clone is one base away.

CDR3 length: 14 amino acids, cysteine to phenylalanine. Just the 42-base CDR3 DNA is kept, in frame starting at base 1. V is trimmed back by 6 bases and J by 2 bases, and the junction contains 3 bases that no gene match accounts for. The germline V gene encodes CDR1 DFQATT and CDR2 SNEGSKA (reference sequence). Broad study findings and their caveats: A model built on a 13 V-J signature distinguished ophthalmopathy from stable hyperthyroidism, reaching around 88% sensitivity and about 81% specificity in cross-validation and 80%/75% in testing. Most expanded thyroid clonotypes (frequency above 0.001) were also found in blood, which suggests that blood repertoires may mirror thyroid immune responses. During validation, the model predicted progression to ophthalmopathy a median of about 5.9 months ahead of onset, with around 71% sensitivity and about 72% specificity. Sample size was not statistically predetermined, and investigators were not blinded to group allocation.

In the ophthalmopathy patients, disease was moderately to severely active, with a Clinical Activity Score of 3 or more, a NOSPECS grade of 4 or more, and a duration of less than 3 months. Any patient with an uncontrolled infection, another autoimmune disease, pregnancy or lactation was excluded. Diagnoses were established on the basis of clinical symptoms, serum thyroxine and TRAb, thyroid ultrasound, and orbital computed tomography. Ficoll-Paque density gradient centrifugation was used to isolate PBMCs from around 10 ml of fresh peripheral blood. Total RNA was extracted using Trizol reagent, and RNA quality was assessed on an Agilent 2100 Bioanalyzer.

Sequenced sample: blood. The chain joins TRBV20-1 to TRBJ2-5; TRBD2 aligns with 13 central bases. This sequence originates from a man between 35 and 55 years old with Graves' ophthalmopathy. The CDR3 here reads CSAGTSGNQETQYF. In nucleotide form, the sequence is TGCAGTGCAGGGACTAGCGGGAATCAAGAGACCCAGTACTTC.